This record concerns one TCR beta chain sequence. V was trimmed by 4 bases and J by 4 bases, leaving 11 bases between them. The CDR3 has 14 residues. Germline-derived CDR1 and CDR2 are SGHDT and YYEEEE. Sequenced by immunoSEQ multiplex PCR; TCRdb stores in-frame clones only, minus some. The table lists about 480,000 clones, around 90% of them singletons, with roughly 13% in the top ten. The treatment here: about 20 received Ad26.COV2.S at low or high dose, single or two shots; several received placebo; per-sample allocation not given. Following the first vaccine or placebo injection, samples were taken on day 63. The data originate from a study of Ad26.COV2.S vaccination and SARS-CoV-2 variants.

This chain uses TRBV5-6 with TRBJ1-4, with D possibly matching TRBD1 (5 bases). The TCR originated in a person aged 18-65 years who received the Ad26.COV2.S COVID-19 vaccine or a placebo. The sample consisted of peripheral blood, taken in a trial of Ad26.COV2.S vaccine versus placebo. In nucleotides, the CDR3 is TGTGCCAGCAGCAGGGACGCTATTAATGAAAAACTGTTTTTT. It encodes CASSRDAINEKLFF.